This TCR beta chain stems from a study of T cells in Graves' hyperthyroidism and ophthalmopathy. Orbital computed tomography and thyroid ultrasound, together with serum TRAb and thyroxine and clinical symptoms, were used for diagnoses. J was trimmed by 2 bases and V by 3 bases; bases with no gene match: 9. The CDR3 loop spans 16 amino acids. The germline V gene encodes CDR1 KGHSH and CDR2 LQKENI. TCR beta CDR3 regions were amplified from RNA transcripts. First-round RT-PCR of the TCR CDR3 relied on the HTBI primer set. A single record per CDR3 protein comes from TCRdb applying MiXCR to the multiplex PCR reads. The sample yields hundreds of thousands of distinct CDR3 sequences, more than 15% seen once. Many counts were recorded for this clonotype. Antigen unknown. Findings and limits, study-wide: Most thyroid clonotypes expanded above 0.001 were also detected in blood.

The source material was blood. The rearrangement links TRBV18 to TRBJ2-7; 8 nucleotides line up with TRBD1. The receptor was derived from a middle-aged woman with Graves' ophthalmopathy. The CDR3 DNA reads as TGTGCCAGCTCACCCTCGGCGGACAGGGACACCTACGAGCAGTACTTC. This gives the protein CASSPSADRDTYEQYF.